The 10 T cell receptor beta chains below all came from one sample that was sequenced in a study of blood T cell repertoires in COVID-19. Only in-frame clones appear in the TCRdb table, and some are missing; sequencing was by immunoSEQ multiplex PCR. This sample has more than 300,000 clones, with roughly 86% found just once. The specimen was peripheral blood. These receptors all come from a woman aged 25 to 39 with COVID-19, enrolled during active disease.

CDR3 nucleotides: TGTGCCAGCAGTTCTCACGGGGGGTTAGGAAACACCATATATTTT. Translated, it gives CASSSHGGLGNTIYF. The gene calls are TRBV28 and TRBJ1-3; tentative D call: TRBD1 (5 bases). Trimming cost V 4 bases and J 4 bases, with 14 bases left between them. From germline, CDR1 is MDHEN and CDR2 SYDVKM. CDR3 length equals 15 residues.

In this sample, this clone turned up a few times. The gene calls are TRBV7-2 and TRBJ2-7; tentative D call: TRBD1 (7 bases). Germline-derived CDR1 and CDR2 are SGHTA and FQGNSA. This CDR3 spans 16 amino acids. V lost 0 bases, J lost 3 bases, and 15 bases lay in between. The chain's CDR3 is CASSLARGTAFYEQYF. CDR3 sequence (DNA): TGTGCCAGCAGCTTAGCGCGCGGGACAGCCTTCTACGAGCAGTACTTC.

The chain recombines TRBV2 with TRBJ2-5; a possible D gene is TRBD2 (6 bases). Trimming removed 6 bases from V and 5 bases from J, with 10 bases in between. CDR3 length: 12 amino acids. The V gene's germline CDR1 is SNHLY and CDR2 FYNNEI. CDR3 sequence: CASRGGQETQYF. The CDR3 DNA is TGTGCCAGCAGGGGGGGTCAGGAGACCCAGTACTTC.

This clone was counted once. The DNA of the CDR3 is TGTGCCAGCAGTTTTCCAGCGGGCTTCACAGATACGCAGTATTTT. Amino acids: CASSFPAGFTDTQYF. V usage is TRBV28 and J usage is TRBJ2-3; the D gene is possibly TRBD2 (6 bases). Germline V gene lookup returns CDR1 MDHEN and CDR2 SYDVKM. The V end was cut by 3 bases, the J end by 2 bases, with 12 bases between. This CDR3 is built from 15 residues. The full variable domain, in which reference TRBV28 and TRBJ2-3 provide the parts outside the CDR3, is DVKVTQSSRYLVKRTGEKVFLECVQDMDHENMFWYRQDPGLGLRLIYFSYDVKMKEKGDIPEGYSVSREKKERFSLILESASTNQTSMYLCASSFPAGFTDTQYFGPGTRLTVL.

The chain has TRBV4-1 and TRBJ1-2; the D is unclear. Germline CDR1 MGHRA, CDR2 YSYEKL. The CDR3 runs 14 residues. V lost 5 bases, J lost 5 bases, and 15 bases lay in between. The CDR3 sequence: CASSTNARQYGYTF. DNA of the CDR3: TGCGCCAGCAGCACAAACGCCCGACAATATGGCTACACCTTC.

This chain joins TRBV5-1 and TRBJ2-2; TRBD1 matches 12 bases. From germline, CDR1 is SGHRS and CDR2 YFSETQ. With 4 bases clipped from V and 4 bases from J, the junction kept 14 bases outside the gene matches. The CDR3 covers 19 residues. CDR3 bases: TGCGCCAGCAGCCCGGGACCGGGACAGGGGGCATGGAGCACCGGGGAGCTGTTTTTT. It translates to CASSPGPGQGAWSTGELFF.

The J gene is TRBJ2-5, the V gene TRBV4-3; TRBD1 matches at 9 bases. CDR3 length: 15 residues. V shed 3 bases, J shed 4 bases, and the junction held 6 bases outside the gene matches. CDR1 and CDR2 from the germline V gene are LGHNA and YSLEER. In nucleotides, the CDR3 is TGCGCCAGCAGCCAGATGGAGACAGGGGGAGAGACCCAGTACTTC. Protein product: CASSQMETGGETQYF.

The rearrangement joins TRBV24-1 to TRBJ1-5; the D gene is possibly TRBD1 (6 bases). CDR3 length equals 17 residues. With 4 bases removed from V and 3 bases from J, the gap between germline ends came to 18 bases. Germline V CDR1 and CDR2: KGHDR, SFDVKD. In DNA form, the CDR3 reads TGTGCCACCAGTGACTCTGGACCGGGACACGTCAATCAGCCCCAGCATTTT. Translation: CATSDSGPGHVNQPQHF.

The sample holds one count of this clone. The chain combines TRBV4-3 with TRBJ1-3; D may be TRBD1 (5 bases). V was trimmed by 0 bases and J by 9 bases, leaving 18 bases between them. The CDR3 has 16 amino acids. Germline-derived CDR1 and CDR2 are LGHNA and YSLEER. The DNA of the CDR3 is TGCGCCAGCAGCCAAGATGTAAGGACAAGTAGAAGCACCATATATTTT. Its translation is CASSQDVRTSRSTIYF.

The V call is TRBV19, the J call TRBJ1-3, with TRBD1 matching over 10 bases. The length of the CDR3 is 18 residues. CDR1 is LNHDA and CDR2 is SQIVND in the germline V gene (reference sequence). The ends lost 3 bases at V and 2 bases at J; junction bases unmatched: 10. CDR3 protein: CASSIPSRTGGTGNTIYF. Written as DNA, the CDR3 is TGTGCCAGTAGTATTCCCAGCCGGACAGGGGGAACTGGAAACACCATATATTTT.